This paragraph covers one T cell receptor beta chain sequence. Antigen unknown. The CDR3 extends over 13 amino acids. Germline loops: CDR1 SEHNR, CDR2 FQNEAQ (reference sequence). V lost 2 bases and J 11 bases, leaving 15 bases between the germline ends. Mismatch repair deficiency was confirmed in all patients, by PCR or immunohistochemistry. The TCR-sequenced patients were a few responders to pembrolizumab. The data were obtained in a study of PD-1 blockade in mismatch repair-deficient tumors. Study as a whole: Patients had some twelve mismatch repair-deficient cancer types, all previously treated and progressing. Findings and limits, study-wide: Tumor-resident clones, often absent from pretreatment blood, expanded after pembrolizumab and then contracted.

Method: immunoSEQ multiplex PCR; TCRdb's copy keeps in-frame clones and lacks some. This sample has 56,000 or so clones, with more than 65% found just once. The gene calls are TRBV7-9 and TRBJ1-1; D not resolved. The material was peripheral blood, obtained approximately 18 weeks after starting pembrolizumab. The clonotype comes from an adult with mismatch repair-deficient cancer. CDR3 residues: CASSLRNTEVAFF. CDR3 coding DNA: TGTGCCAGCAGCTTAAGGAACACAGAGGTGGCTTTCTTT.